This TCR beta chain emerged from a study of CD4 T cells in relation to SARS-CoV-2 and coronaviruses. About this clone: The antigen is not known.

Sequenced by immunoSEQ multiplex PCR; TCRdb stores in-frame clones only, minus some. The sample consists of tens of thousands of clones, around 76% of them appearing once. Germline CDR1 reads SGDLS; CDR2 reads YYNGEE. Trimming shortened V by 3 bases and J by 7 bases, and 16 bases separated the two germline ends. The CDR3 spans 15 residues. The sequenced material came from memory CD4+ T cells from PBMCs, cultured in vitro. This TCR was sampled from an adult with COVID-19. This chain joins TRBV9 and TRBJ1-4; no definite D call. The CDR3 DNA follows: TGTGCCAGCAGCGCGGCGGACCGGATAACTGAAAAACTGTTTTTT. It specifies CASSAADRITEKLFF.